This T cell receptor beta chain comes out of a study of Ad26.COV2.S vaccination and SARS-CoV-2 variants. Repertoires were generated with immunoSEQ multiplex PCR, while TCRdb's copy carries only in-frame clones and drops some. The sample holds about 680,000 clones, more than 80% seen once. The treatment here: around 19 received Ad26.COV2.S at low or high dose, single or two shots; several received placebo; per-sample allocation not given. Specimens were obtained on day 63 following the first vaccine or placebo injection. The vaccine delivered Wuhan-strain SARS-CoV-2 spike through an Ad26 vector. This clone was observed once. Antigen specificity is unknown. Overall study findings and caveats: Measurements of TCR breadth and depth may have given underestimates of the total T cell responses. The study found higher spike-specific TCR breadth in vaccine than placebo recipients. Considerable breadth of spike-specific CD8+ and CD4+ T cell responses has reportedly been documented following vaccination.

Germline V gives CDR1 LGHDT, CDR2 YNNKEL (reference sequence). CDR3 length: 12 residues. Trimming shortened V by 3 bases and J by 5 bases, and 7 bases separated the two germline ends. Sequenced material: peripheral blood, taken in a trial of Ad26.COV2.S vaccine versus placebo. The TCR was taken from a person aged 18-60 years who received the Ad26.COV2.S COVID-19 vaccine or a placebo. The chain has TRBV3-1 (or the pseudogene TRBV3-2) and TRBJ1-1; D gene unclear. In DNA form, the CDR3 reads TGTGCCAGCAGCCACCCGGGGACTGAAGCTTTCTTT. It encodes CASSHPGTEAFF.